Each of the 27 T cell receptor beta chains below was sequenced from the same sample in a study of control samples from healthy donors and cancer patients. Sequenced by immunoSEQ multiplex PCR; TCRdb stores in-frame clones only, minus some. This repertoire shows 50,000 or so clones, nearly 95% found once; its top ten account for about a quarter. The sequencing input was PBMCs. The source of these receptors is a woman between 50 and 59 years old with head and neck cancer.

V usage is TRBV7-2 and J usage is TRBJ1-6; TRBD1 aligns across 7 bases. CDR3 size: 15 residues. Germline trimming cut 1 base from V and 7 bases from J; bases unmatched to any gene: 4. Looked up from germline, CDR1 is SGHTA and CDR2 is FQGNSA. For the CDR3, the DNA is TGTGCCAGCAGCTTAGATAGGGGGCCGAATTCACCCCTCCACTTT. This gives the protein CASSLDRGPNSPLHF.

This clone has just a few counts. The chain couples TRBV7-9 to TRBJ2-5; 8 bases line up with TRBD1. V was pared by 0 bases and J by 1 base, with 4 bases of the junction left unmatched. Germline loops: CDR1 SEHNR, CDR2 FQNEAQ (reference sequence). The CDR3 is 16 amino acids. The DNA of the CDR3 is TGTGCCAGCAGCTTAGCCCGGACAGGGTTCCAAGAGACCCAGTACTTC. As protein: CASSLARTGFQETQYF.

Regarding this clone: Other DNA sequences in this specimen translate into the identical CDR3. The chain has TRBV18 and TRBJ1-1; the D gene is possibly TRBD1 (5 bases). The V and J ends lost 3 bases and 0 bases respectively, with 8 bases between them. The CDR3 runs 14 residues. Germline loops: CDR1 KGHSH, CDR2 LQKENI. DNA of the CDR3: TGTGCCAGCTCACCTCCGACAGTGAACACTGAAGCTTTCTTT. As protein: CASSPPTVNTEAFF.

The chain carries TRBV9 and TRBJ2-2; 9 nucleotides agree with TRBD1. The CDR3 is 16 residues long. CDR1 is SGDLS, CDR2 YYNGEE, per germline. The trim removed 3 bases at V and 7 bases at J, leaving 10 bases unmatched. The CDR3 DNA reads TGTGCCAGCAGCGCGGGACAGGGAGAGGCTGGCGGGGAGCTGTTTTTT. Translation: CASSAGQGEAGGELFF.

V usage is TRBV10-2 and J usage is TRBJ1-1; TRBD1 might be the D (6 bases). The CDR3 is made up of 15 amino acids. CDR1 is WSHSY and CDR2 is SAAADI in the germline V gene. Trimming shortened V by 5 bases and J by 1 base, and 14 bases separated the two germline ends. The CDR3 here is CASSPGDAPNTEAFF. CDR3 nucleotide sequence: TGCGCCAGCAGTCCAGGGGACGCCCCGAACACTGAAGCTTTCTTT.

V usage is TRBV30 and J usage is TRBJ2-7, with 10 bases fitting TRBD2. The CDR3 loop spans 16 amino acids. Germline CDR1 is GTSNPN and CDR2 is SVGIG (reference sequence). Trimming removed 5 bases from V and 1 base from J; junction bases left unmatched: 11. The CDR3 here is CAWGDERTSGSYEQYF. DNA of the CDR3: TGTGCCTGGGGCGATGAAAGGACTAGCGGTTCCTACGAGCAGTACTTC.

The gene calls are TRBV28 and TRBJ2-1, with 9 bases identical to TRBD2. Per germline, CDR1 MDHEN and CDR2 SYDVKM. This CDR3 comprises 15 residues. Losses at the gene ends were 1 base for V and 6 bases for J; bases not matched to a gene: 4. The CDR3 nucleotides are TGTGCCAGCAGTTTATTGCGGGAGGGCCCCAATGAGCAGTTCTTC. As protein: CASSLLREGPNEQFF.

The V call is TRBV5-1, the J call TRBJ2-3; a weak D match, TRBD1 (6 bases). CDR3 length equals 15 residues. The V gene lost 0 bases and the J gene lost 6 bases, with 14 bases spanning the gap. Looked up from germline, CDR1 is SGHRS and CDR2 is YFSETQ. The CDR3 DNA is TGCGCCAGCAGCTTGGTGGCAGGGGTGTCGGATACGCAGTATTTT. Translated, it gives CASSLVAGVSDTQYF.

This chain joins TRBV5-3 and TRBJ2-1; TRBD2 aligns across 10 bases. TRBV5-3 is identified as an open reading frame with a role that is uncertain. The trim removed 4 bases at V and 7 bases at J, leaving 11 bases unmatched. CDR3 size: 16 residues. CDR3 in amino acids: CARSPRLAGEWNEQFF. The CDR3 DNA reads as TGTGCCAGAAGCCCGCGGCTAGCGGGAGAGTGGAATGAGCAGTTCTTC.

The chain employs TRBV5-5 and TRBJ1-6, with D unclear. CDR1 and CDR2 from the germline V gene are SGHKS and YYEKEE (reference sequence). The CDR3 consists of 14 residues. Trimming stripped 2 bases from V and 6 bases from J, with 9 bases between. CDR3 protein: CASSLMDSNSPLHF. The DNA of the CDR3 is TGTGCCAGCAGCTTAATGGATTCTAATTCACCCCTCCACTTT.

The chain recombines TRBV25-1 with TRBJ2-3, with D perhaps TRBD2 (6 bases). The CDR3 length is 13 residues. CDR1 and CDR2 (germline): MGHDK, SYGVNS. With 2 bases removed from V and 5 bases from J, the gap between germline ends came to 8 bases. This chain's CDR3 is CASSEPGVDTQYF. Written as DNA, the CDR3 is TGTGCCAGCAGTGAACCGGGAGTAGATACGCAGTATTTT. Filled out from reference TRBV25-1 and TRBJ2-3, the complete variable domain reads EADIYQTPRYLVIGTGKKITLECSQTMGHDKMYWYQQDPGMELHLIHYSYGVNSTEKGDLSSESTVSRIRTEHFPLTLESARPSHTSQYLCASSEPGVDTQYFGPGTRLTVL.

In DNA, the CDR3 is TGTGCCTGGAGTGTACTCTCCGGGACTCAATACAATGAGCAGTTCTTC. This encodes CAWSVLSGTQYNEQFF. The genes are TRBV30 and TRBJ2-1, with a possible D match to TRBD2 (6 bases). Germline V gene sequence: CDR1 GTSNPN, CDR2 SVGIG (reference sequence). This CDR3 comprises 16 residues. Trimming pared 0 bases from V and 4 bases from J, leaving 16 bases between.

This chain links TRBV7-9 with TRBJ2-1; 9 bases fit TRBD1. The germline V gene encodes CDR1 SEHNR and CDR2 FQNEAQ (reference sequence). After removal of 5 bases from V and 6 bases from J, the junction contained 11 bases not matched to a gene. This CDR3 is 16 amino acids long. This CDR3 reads CASSRPGQGSGNEQFF. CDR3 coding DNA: TGTGCCAGCAGCCGACCGGGACAGGGATCAGGCAATGAGCAGTTCTTC. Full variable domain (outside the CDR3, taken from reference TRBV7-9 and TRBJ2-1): DTGVSQNPRHKITKRGQNVTFRCDPISEHNRLYWYRQTLGQGPEFLTYFQNEAQLEKSRLLSDRFSAERPKGSFSTLEIQRTEQGDSAMYLCASSRPGQGSGNEQFFGPGTRLTVL.

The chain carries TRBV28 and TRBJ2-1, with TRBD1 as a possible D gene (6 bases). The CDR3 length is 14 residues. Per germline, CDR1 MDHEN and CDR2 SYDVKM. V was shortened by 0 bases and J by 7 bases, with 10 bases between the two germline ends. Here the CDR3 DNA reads TGTGCCAGCAGTTTATGGCAGGGGAATAATGAGCAGTTCTTC. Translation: CASSLWQGNNEQFF.

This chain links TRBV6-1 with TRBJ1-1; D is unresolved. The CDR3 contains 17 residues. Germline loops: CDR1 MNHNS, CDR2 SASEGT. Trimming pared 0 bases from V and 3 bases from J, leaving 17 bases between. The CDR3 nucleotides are TGTGCCAGCAGTGAAGCGCTTTGGGCGGGGAAGGACACTGAAGCTTTCTTT. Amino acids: CASSEALWAGKDTEAFF.

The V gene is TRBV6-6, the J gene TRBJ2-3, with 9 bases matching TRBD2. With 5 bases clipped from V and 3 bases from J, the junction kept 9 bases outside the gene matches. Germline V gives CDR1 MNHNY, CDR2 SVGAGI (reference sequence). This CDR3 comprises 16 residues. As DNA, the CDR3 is TGTGCCAGCAGTACGGGACTAGCCCGGGGGACAGATACGCAGTATTTT. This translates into CASSTGLARGTDTQYF.

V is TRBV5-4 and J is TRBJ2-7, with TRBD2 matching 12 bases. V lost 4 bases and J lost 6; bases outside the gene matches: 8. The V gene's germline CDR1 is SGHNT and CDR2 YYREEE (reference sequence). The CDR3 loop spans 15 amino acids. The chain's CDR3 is CASSTRTSGVLEQYF. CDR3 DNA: TGTGCCAGCAGCACTCGGACTAGCGGGGTTCTCGAGCAGTACTTC.

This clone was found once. The CDR3 sequence: CASSEAGTGYGYTF. Here the CDR3 DNA reads TGTGCCAGCAGTGAAGCTGGGACAGGGTATGGCTACACCTTC. This chain joins TRBV6-1 and TRBJ1-2, with 9 bases matching TRBD1. Germline CDR1 is MNHNS and CDR2 is SASEGT. V lost 0 bases to trimming and J lost 5 bases; unmatched junction nucleotides: 1. The CDR3 sequence is 14 residues long.

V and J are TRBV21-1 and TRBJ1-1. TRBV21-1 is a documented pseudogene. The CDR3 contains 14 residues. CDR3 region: CASSPDRRHTEAFF. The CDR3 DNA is TGTGCCAGCAGCCCGGACCGGAGGCACACTGAAGCTTTCTTT.

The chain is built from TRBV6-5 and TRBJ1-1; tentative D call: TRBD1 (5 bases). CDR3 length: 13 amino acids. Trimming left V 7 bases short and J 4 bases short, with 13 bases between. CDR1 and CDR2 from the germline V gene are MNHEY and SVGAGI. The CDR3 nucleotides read TGTGCCAGCACCTACATGAGGGGCACTGAAGCTTTCTTT. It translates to CASTYMRGTEAFF.

This chain's CDR3 is CATSDPLASGTIDEQFF. The CDR3 DNA is TGTGCCACCAGTGACCCCTTAGCTAGCGGGACAATTGATGAGCAGTTCTTC. The rearrangement uses TRBV24-1 and TRBJ2-1; 9 positions agree with TRBD2. The J segment lost 8 bases and the V segment lost 4 bases, leaving 14 bases of the junction unmatched. CDR1 and CDR2 (germline): KGHDR, SFDVKD. The CDR3 has 17 residues.

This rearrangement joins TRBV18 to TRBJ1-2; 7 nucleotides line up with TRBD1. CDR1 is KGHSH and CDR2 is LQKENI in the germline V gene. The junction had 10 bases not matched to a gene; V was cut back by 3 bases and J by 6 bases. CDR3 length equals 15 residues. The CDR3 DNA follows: TGTGCCAGCTCACCTGAGACAGGGATCTTTAATGGCTACACCTTC. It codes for CASSPETGIFNGYTF.

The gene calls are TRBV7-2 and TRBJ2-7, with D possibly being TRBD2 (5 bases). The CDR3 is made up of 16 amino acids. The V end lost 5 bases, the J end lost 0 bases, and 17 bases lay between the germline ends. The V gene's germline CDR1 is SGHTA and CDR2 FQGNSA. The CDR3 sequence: CASSPDESGTSYEQYF. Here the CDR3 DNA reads TGTGCCAGCAGCCCCGATGAATCGGGAACCTCCTACGAGCAGTACTTC. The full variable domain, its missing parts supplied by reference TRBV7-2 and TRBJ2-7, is GAGVSQSPSNKVTEKGKDVELRCDPISGHTALYWYRQSLGQGLEFLIYFQGNSAPDKSGLPSDRFSAERTGGSVSTLTIQRTQQEDSAVYLCASSPDESGTSYEQYFGPGTRLTVT.

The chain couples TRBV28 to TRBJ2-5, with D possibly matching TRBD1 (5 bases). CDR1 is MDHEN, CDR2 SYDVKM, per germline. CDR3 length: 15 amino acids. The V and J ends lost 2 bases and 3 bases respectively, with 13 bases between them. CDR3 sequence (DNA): TGTGCCAGCAGTTTAACGGACAACCCCAAAGAGACCCAGTACTTC. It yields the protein CASSLTDNPKETQYF.

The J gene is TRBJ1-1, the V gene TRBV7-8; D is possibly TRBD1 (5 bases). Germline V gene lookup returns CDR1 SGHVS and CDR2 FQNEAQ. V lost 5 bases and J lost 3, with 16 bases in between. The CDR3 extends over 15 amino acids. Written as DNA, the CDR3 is TGTGCCAGCAGCCCGTACGTAGGGGCGGACACTGAAGCTTTCTTT. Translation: CASSPYVGADTEAFF.

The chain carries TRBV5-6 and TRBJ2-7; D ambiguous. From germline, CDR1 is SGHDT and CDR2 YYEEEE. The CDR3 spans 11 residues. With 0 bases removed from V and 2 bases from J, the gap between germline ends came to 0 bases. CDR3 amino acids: CASSLAYEQYF. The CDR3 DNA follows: TGTGCCAGCAGCTTGGCCTACGAGCAGTACTTC.

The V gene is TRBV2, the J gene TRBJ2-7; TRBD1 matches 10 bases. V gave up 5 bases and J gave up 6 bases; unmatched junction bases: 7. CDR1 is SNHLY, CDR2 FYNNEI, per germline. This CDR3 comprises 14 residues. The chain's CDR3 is CASSPDRGVSEQYF. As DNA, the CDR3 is TGTGCCAGCAGTCCGGACAGGGGGGTTAGCGAGCAGTACTTC.